The rows below give T cell receptor beta chains drawn from one sample of a study of blood T cell repertoires in COVID-19. The data were produced by immunoSEQ multiplex PCR, yet TCRdb's version contains in-frame clones alone and is incomplete. The sample contains roughly 57,000 clones, around nine tenths of which appear only once. What was sequenced was peripheral blood. These receptors all stem from a man aged 80 or over with acute or convalescent COVID-19. CDR3s leave out the opening cysteine and the closing phenylalanine or tryptophan.

CDR3aa: ASRPGQGTYEQY
v_gene: TRBV6-6
j_gene: TRBJ2-7

CDR3aa: ASSFAGLYEQF
v_gene: TRBV11-2
j_gene: TRBJ2-1

CDR3aa: ASTPYGGGNIQY
v_gene: TRBV27
j_gene: TRBJ2-4

CDR3aa: ASKGETEAF
v_gene: TRBV5-1
j_gene: TRBJ1-1

CDR3aa: ASSIDRSNEKLF
v_gene: TRBV28
j_gene: TRBJ1-4

CDR3aa: ASSFRRGLSGELF
v_gene: TRBV7-2
j_gene: TRBJ2-2

CDR3aa: ASSPDRIAKNIQY
v_gene: TRBV5-4
j_gene: TRBJ2-4

CDR3aa: ASSEPRGYTDTQY
v_gene: TRBV25-1
j_gene: TRBJ2-3

CDR3aa: ASSLDRGNEQF
v_gene: TRBV7-7
j_gene: TRBJ2-1

CDR3aa: ASGDTGSGNTIY
v_gene: TRBV28
j_gene: TRBJ1-3

CDR3aa: AWSVRGGSAAF
v_gene: TRBV30
j_gene: TRBJ1-1

CDR3aa: AWSVQGGQGGGYT
v_gene: TRBV30
j_gene: TRBJ1-2

CDR3aa: ASSRQGAYADTQY
v_gene: TRBV5-1
j_gene: TRBJ2-3

CDR3aa: ASSKGLAGGPETQY
v_gene: TRBV2
j_gene: TRBJ2-5

CDR3aa: ASSPATGGASNQPQH
v_gene: TRBV27
j_gene: TRBJ1-5

CDR3aa: ASRMAGGYGYT
v_gene: TRBV5-1
j_gene: TRBJ1-2

CDR3aa: ASSLTTNSPYEQY
v_gene: TRBV5-1
j_gene: TRBJ2-7

CDR3aa: ASSRTGHLLGTDTQY
v_gene: TRBV5-8
j_gene: TRBJ2-3

CDR3aa: AWSFRDTENYGYT
v_gene: TRBV30
j_gene: TRBJ1-2

CDR3aa: ASSLVGARTDTQY
v_gene: TRBV5-6
j_gene: TRBJ2-3

CDR3aa: ASSQWRGGSTDTQY
v_gene: TRBV3-1/TRBV3-2
j_gene: TRBJ2-3

CDR3aa: ASSRGAGGRYEQY
v_gene: TRBV3-1/TRBV3-2
j_gene: TRBJ2-7

CDR3aa: ASSPLTPQQGTGELF
v_gene: TRBV18
j_gene: TRBJ2-2

CDR3aa: ASREGRETQY
v_gene: TRBV19
j_gene: TRBJ2-5

CDR3aa: ASSSGTGITGELF
v_gene: TRBV5-1
j_gene: TRBJ2-2

CDR3aa: ASSDSHRSSPLH
v_gene: TRBV6-4
j_gene: TRBJ1-6

CDR3aa: ASSRDRIGQPQH
v_gene: TRBV27
j_gene: TRBJ1-5

CDR3aa: ASSFNSQTQY
v_gene: TRBV12-3/TRBV12-4
j_gene: TRBJ2-5

CDR3aa: ASSYQGVNTEAF
v_gene: TRBV5-6
j_gene: TRBJ1-1

CDR3aa: SGGTGNTEAF
v_gene: TRBV29-1
j_gene: TRBJ1-1

CDR3aa: ASSVVGQGASCEQY
v_gene: TRBV9
j_gene: TRBJ2-7

CDR3aa: ASSISGKETQY
v_gene: TRBV19
j_gene: TRBJ2-5

CDR3aa: ATSDSHSGWITGELF
v_gene: TRBV24-1
j_gene: TRBJ2-2

CDR3aa: ASSLGQEDLGT
v_gene: TRBV5-1
j_gene: TRBJ1-2

CDR3aa: ASSTTGYEQY
v_gene: TRBV6-5
j_gene: TRBJ2-7

CDR3aa: ASSLVSNNSPLH
v_gene: TRBV7-2
j_gene: TRBJ1-6

CDR3aa: ASSLEASGTYNEQF
v_gene: TRBV5-1
j_gene: TRBJ2-1

CDR3aa: ASSPGPDRGHNSPLH
v_gene: TRBV19
j_gene: TRBJ1-6

CDR3aa: ASSHYRDRVETQY
v_gene: TRBV5-4
j_gene: TRBJ2-5

CDR3aa: ASSLTAGGQETQY
v_gene: TRBV7-2
j_gene: TRBJ2-5

CDR3aa: SVVAGGNQPQH
v_gene: TRBV29-1
j_gene: TRBJ1-5

CDR3aa: ASSQDITTGGRPLH
v_gene: TRBV4-2
j_gene: TRBJ1-6

CDR3aa: ASSLGVSQMKETQY
v_gene: TRBV7-8
j_gene: TRBJ2-5

CDR3aa: ASRTLGQGGYEQY
v_gene: TRBV2
j_gene: TRBJ2-7

CDR3aa: ASSPPGSGYSYEQY
v_gene: TRBV9
j_gene: TRBJ2-7

CDR3aa: ASKPLAGGEDTQY
v_gene: TRBV6-5
j_gene: TRBJ2-3

CDR3aa: ASSEGAGQGRETQY
v_gene: TRBV6-1
j_gene: TRBJ2-5

CDR3aa: AIRGLAGLNEQF
v_gene: TRBV10-3
j_gene: TRBJ2-1

CDR3aa: ASSARGGRSTGELF
v_gene: TRBV7-2
j_gene: TRBJ2-2

CDR3aa: ASSELQSQGTQY
v_gene: TRBV2
j_gene: TRBJ2-5

CDR3aa: ASLRTAPPPTYEQY
v_gene: TRBV27
j_gene: TRBJ2-7

CDR3aa: ASSLGSRDQPQH
v_gene: TRBV5-1
j_gene: TRBJ1-5

CDR3aa: ASSIRGQALGTEAF
v_gene: TRBV19
j_gene: TRBJ1-1

CDR3aa: SASPLSNQPQH
v_gene: TRBV20-1
j_gene: TRBJ1-5

CDR3aa: SVGAGQHQPQH
v_gene: TRBV29-1
j_gene: TRBJ1-5

CDR3aa: ASRQGLYGYT
v_gene: TRBV6-5
j_gene: TRBJ1-2

CDR3aa: ATSDPRIGDNQPQH
v_gene: TRBV24-1
j_gene: TRBJ1-5

CDR3aa: ASSAYRDSSGNTIY
v_gene: TRBV7-6
j_gene: TRBJ1-3